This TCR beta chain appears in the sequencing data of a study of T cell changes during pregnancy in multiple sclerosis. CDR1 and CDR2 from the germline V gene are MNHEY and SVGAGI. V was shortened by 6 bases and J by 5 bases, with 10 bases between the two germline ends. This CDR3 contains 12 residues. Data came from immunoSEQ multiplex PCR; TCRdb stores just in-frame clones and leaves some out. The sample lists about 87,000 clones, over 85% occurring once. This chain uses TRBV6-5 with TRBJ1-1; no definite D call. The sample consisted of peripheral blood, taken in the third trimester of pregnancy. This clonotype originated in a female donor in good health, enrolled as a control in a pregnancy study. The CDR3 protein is CASSRTLTEAFF. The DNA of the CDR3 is TGTGCCAGCAGCCGGACTTTAACTGAAGCTTTCTTT.